The 25 T cell receptor beta chains listed next were all sequenced from one sample in a study of T cells after yellow fever vaccination. TCRdb recomputed calls from the 5' RACE reads with MiXCR, one row per CDR3 protein. The sample yields some 340,000 distinct CDR3 sequences, roughly 10% seen once. Source: CD4+ T cells sorted from PBMCs, taken 45 days after the yellow fever booster vaccination. The receptors stem from a man aged 18 to 30 who received the YFV17D yellow fever vaccine.

The chain recombines TRBV7-9 with TRBJ1-4; no definite D call. Per germline, CDR1 SEHNR and CDR2 FQNEAQ (reference sequence). The germline V and J ends were trimmed by 6 bases and 10 bases, with 12 bases remaining between them. The CDR3 runs 12 residues. The CDR3 bases are TGTGCCAGCAGGGACGCGGTGGGAAAACTGTTTTTT. It encodes CASRDAVGKLFF.

DNA for the CDR3: TGCGCCAGCAGCCCCATTAGCGGAGAGACCCAGTACTTC. This gives the protein CASSPISGETQYF. J is TRBJ2-5 and V is TRBV4-1; TRBD2 is a possible D gene (6 bases). CDR3 size: 13 residues. CDR1 and CDR2 from the germline V gene are MGHRA and YSYEKL. Trimming pared 4 bases from V and 4 bases from J, leaving 10 bases between.

This chain joins TRBV30 and TRBJ2-7; D call uncertain. This CDR3 is built from 15 residues. V lost 0 bases, J lost 4 bases, and 16 bases lay in between. From germline, CDR1 is GTSNPN and CDR2 SVGIG (reference sequence). The CDR3 sequence is CAWSVDTGPGYEQYF. The DNA for the CDR3 is TGTGCCTGGAGTGTCGACACCGGGCCTGGTTACGAGCAGTACTTC.

This clonotype has at least ten counts. V is TRBV4-3 and J is TRBJ1-6; D might be TRBD1 (5 bases). Germline CDR1 and CDR2: LGHNA and YSLEER. The CDR3 sequence is 16 residues long. V lost 1 base, J lost 7 bases, and 14 bases lay in between. The CDR3 nucleotides read TGCGCCAGCAGCCAAGTAATGGGACTTCCGAATTCACCCCTCCACTTT. It encodes CASSQVMGLPNSPLHF.

This clonotype has more than one count but fewer than ten. The chain recombines TRBV5-5 with TRBJ1-5; D might be TRBD1 (6 bases). This CDR3 is 15 amino acids long. Deletions cut 2 bases from V and 7 bases from J, with 16 bases between. Germline CDR1 is SGHKS and CDR2 is YYEKEE (reference sequence). CDR3 nucleotides: TGTGCCAGCAGCTTTTGGGGGCACCCGGGGCAGCCCCAGCATTTT. This codes for CASSFWGHPGQPQHF.

The gene calls are TRBV5-1 and TRBJ1-2, with D hard to call. CDR1 and CDR2 (germline): SGHRS, YFSETQ. V lost 2 bases, J lost 4 bases, and 12 bases lay in between. This CDR3 has 14 amino acids. Written as DNA, the CDR3 is TGCGCCAGCAGCTTAGGCAGCACCCCCTATGGCTACACCTTC. It specifies CASSLGSTPYGYTF.

This clonotype showed up just a few times. The chain has TRBV12-3 or TRBV12-4 and TRBJ1-2; weak D call: TRBD1 (6 bases). This CDR3 region has 14 residues. Trimming left V 1 base short and J 4 bases short, with 10 bases between. In nucleotides, the CDR3 is TGTGCCAGCAGTTTAGTAGGGGGGACCTATGGCTACACCTTC. Translation: CASSLVGGTYGYTF.

The chain combines TRBV20-1 with TRBJ2-3; no firm D call. The CDR3 spans 13 residues. Germline CDR1 DFQATT, CDR2 SNEGSKA (reference sequence). With 5 bases removed from V and 4 bases from J, the gap between germline ends came to 13 bases. In nucleotides, the CDR3 is TGCAGTGCTGATCTGACCCAGGCAGATACGCAGTATTTT. This translates into CSADLTQADTQYF.

The chain's CDR3 is CASSQVRTADSTDTQYF. CDR3 DNA: TGTGCCAGCAGCCAAGTTAGGACAGCAGATAGCACAGATACGCAGTATTTT. The chain employs TRBV14 and TRBJ2-3; D may be TRBD1 (6 bases). This CDR3 spans 17 amino acids. The V and J ends lost 1 base and 0 bases respectively, with 14 bases between them. Germline V gene data show CDR1 as SGHDN and CDR2 as FVKESK.

Ten or more counts support this clonotype. J is TRBJ1-5 and V is TRBV20-1, with TRBD1 matching over 7 bases. The CDR3 is 16 residues long. V shed 3 bases, J shed 4 bases, and the junction held 12 bases outside the gene matches. Germline V CDR1 and CDR2: DFQATT, SNEGSKA (reference sequence). CDR3 sequence reads: CSASPNSGTANQPQHF. The CDR3, as DNA: TGCAGTGCTAGCCCCAACTCCGGGACAGCAAATCAGCCCCAGCATTTT.

The table lists this clonotype with a few counts. V and J are TRBV9 and TRBJ1-5, with a weak D call TRBD1 (5 bases). CDR3 length equals 15 residues. The ends were cut back, 0 bases at V and 3 bases at J, with 10 bases in the middle. The germline gives CDR1 SGDLS, CDR2 YYNGEE. CDR3 bases: TGTGCCAGCAGCGTAGCTCCGGACATCAATCAGCCCCAGCATTTT. Protein product: CASSVAPDINQPQHF. The full variable domain, completed using reference TRBV9 and TRBJ1-5, is DSGVTQTPKHLITATGQRVTLRCSPRSGDLSVYWYQQSLDQGLQFLIQYYNGEERAKGNILERFSAQQFPDLHSELNLSSLELGDSALYFCASSVAPDINQPQHFGDGTRLSIL.

In this sample, this clonotype turned up a few times. The chain employs TRBV5-4 and TRBJ2-3; possible D gene TRBD1, 5 bases. In germline, CDR1 is SGHNT, CDR2 YYREEE (reference sequence). V was shortened by 1 base and J by 2 bases, with 11 bases between the two germline ends. The CDR3 loop spans 15 amino acids. CDR3 DNA: TGTGCCAGCAGCTTGTCACAGGCCTACACAGATACGCAGTATTTT. Translation gives CASSLSQAYTDTQYF.

The rearrangement joins TRBV6-1 to TRBJ1-2; D perhaps matches TRBD1 (5 bases). Germline V lookup: CDR1 MNHNS, CDR2 SASEGT. The CDR3 is 17 amino acids. Trimming left V 2 bases short and J 4 bases short, with 20 bases between. The CDR3 DNA reads as TGTGCCAGCAGTGAATTTGGGGCGAGCCTGCAAGTCTATGGCTACACCTTC. This translates into CASSEFGASLQVYGYTF.

In this sample, this clonotype turned up many times. This sequence joins TRBV13 and TRBJ1-6; 10 positions agree with TRBD1. Trimming removed 5 bases from V and 7 bases from J; junction bases left unmatched: 8. CDR3 size: 16 residues. Germline CDR1 is PRHDT and CDR2 is FYEKMQ (reference sequence). CDR3 in DNA: TGTGCCAGCAGCGTACGCCGGACAGGGGGGAATTCACCCCTCCACTTT. Translation: CASSVRRTGGNSPLHF.

This chain uses TRBV20-1 with TRBJ1-2; 10 bases match TRBD1. V lost 3 bases and J lost 4; bases outside the gene matches: 5. Germline-derived CDR1 and CDR2 are DFQATT and SNEGSKA (reference sequence). The CDR3 runs to 14 residues. For the CDR3, the DNA is TGCAGTGCTAGGGGGGACAGGGGTTTCTATGGCTACACCTTC. Encoded protein: CSARGDRGFYGYTF.

The V and J genes are TRBV6-2 or TRBV6-3 and TRBJ1-5, with TRBD1 matching over 10 bases. Losses at the gene ends were 6 bases for V and 7 bases for J; bases not matched to a gene: 3. The length of the CDR3 is 13 residues. Germline V gene sequence: CDR1 MNHEY, CDR2 SVGEGT. The CDR3 coding sequence is TGTGCCAGCAGGGACAGGGGGGACCAGCCCCAGCATTTT. Protein sequence: CASRDRGDQPQHF.

The rearrangement joins TRBV27 to TRBJ1-5; a possible D gene is TRBD1 (5 bases). Germline CDR1 reads MNHEY; CDR2 reads SMNVEV (reference sequence). The CDR3 is 13 residues long. V lost 2 bases and J 7 bases, leaving 9 bases between the germline ends. CDR3 residues: CASSLIGDQPQHF. The CDR3 DNA reads as TGTGCCAGCAGTTTAATAGGGGACCAGCCCCAGCATTTT.

This clonotype was counted only a few times. The genes are TRBV4-1 and TRBJ2-5; TRBD2 matches 7 bases. The trim removed 0 bases at V and 5 bases at J, leaving 15 bases unmatched. This CDR3 comprises 18 residues. Per germline, CDR1 MGHRA and CDR2 YSYEKL. As DNA, the CDR3 is TGCGCCAGCAGCCAAGATCCGAGACTAGCAGGAGATGGCGAGACCCAGTACTTC. Residues: CASSQDPRLAGDGETQYF.

J is TRBJ1-1 and V is TRBV27; D not certain. This CDR3 region has 14 residues. The germline V gene has CDR1 MNHEY and CDR2 SMNVEV (reference sequence). V dropped 2 bases and J dropped 1 base, with 8 bases sitting between them. The CDR3 DNA is TGTGCCAGCAGTTTAATGGCCGGGAACACTGAAGCTTTCTTT. Residues: CASSLMAGNTEAFF.

This clonotype has ten or more counts. This sequence joins TRBV5-1 and TRBJ2-3; TRBD2 matches at 12 bases. V shed 4 bases and J 2 bases; nucleotides not matched to a gene: 5. This CDR3 is built from 16 residues. The V gene's germline CDR1 is SGHRS and CDR2 YFSETQ. The CDR3 DNA is TGCGCCAGCAGCAAACTAGCGGGGGGAAACACAGATACGCAGTATTTT. Encoded protein: CASSKLAGGNTDTQYF.

This clonotype turned up a few times. This chain joins TRBV19 and TRBJ1-1; D gene uncertain. CDR1 LNHDA and CDR2 SQIVND come from the germline V gene (reference sequence). V lost 0 bases and J lost 5, with 13 bases in between. The CDR3 is 15 residues long. The DNA of the CDR3 is TGTGCCAGTAGTATAGATATGGCCCTGGGGACTGAAGCTTTCTTT. Translation: CASSIDMALGTEAFF.

This clonotype occurred many times. The chain carries TRBV20-1 and TRBJ2-4; 11 positions match TRBD2. This CDR3 is built from 15 residues. V gave up 2 bases and J gave up 6 bases; unmatched junction bases: 6. In germline, CDR1 is DFQATT, CDR2 SNEGSKA (reference sequence). This chain's CDR3 is CSARKTSGALNIQYF. For the CDR3, the DNA is TGCAGTGCTAGAAAGACTAGCGGGGCCTTAAACATTCAGTACTTC.

The chain recombines TRBV28 with TRBJ2-3, with 7 bases matching TRBD2. Trimming at V came to 7 bases and at J to 2 bases, leaving 15 bases not matched to a gene. CDR1 is MDHEN and CDR2 is SYDVKM in the germline V gene. This CDR3 has 17 residues. CDR3 amino acids: CASTSRGDSQYTDTQYF. The CDR3, as DNA: TGTGCCAGCACCTCCCGGGGGGACTCTCAGTACACAGATACGCAGTATTTT.

The chain combines TRBV5-6 with TRBJ2-7; unclear D gene. V lost 3 bases and J lost 1, with 11 bases in between. The CDR3 runs 14 residues. CDR1 SGHDT and CDR2 YYEEEE come from the germline V gene. CDR3 residues: CASSWSTPSYEQYF. CDR3 sequence (DNA): TGTGCCAGCAGCTGGAGCACACCTTCCTACGAGCAGTACTTC.

This clonotype was picked up a small number of times. This chain joins TRBV9 and TRBJ1-2; TRBD1 aligns across 9 bases. CDR3 size: 14 residues. Germline values: CDR1 SGDLS, CDR2 YYNGEE. V lost 4 bases, J lost 8 bases, and 9 bases stayed unmatched. CDR3 nucleotide sequence: TGTGCCAGCAGCACAGGGACAGGGAGGAGGGGCTACACCTTC. Its translation is CASSTGTGRRGYTF.